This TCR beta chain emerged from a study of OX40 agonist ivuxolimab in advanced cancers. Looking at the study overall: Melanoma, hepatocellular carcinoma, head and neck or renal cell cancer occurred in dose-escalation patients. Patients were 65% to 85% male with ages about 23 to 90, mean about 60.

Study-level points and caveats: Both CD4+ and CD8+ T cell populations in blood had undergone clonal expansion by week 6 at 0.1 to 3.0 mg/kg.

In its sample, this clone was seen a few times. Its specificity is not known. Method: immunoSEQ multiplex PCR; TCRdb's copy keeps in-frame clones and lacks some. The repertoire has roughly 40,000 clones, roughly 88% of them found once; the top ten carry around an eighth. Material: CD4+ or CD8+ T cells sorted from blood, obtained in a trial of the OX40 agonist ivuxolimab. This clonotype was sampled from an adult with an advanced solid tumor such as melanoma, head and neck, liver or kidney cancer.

The CDR3, as DNA: TGCGCCAGCAGCCAAGAACCCGGGCGGGAGACCCAGTACTTC. Protein sequence: CASSQEPGRETQYF. The chain has TRBV4-1 and TRBJ2-5; D call uncertain. The V gene lost 0 bases and the J gene lost 5 bases, with 10 bases spanning the gap. Germline V CDR1 and CDR2: MGHRA, YSYEKL. The CDR3 loop spans 14 amino acids.